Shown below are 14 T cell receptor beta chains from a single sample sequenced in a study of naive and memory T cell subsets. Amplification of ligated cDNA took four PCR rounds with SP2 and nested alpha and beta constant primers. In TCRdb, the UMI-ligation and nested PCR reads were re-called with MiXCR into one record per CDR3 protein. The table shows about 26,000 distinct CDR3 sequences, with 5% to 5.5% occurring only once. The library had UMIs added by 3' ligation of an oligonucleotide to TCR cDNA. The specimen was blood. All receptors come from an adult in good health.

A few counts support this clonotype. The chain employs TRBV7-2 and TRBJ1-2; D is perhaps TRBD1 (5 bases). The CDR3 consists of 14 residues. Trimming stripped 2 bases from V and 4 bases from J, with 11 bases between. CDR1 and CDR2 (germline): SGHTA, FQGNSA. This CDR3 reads CASSLTTASYGYTF. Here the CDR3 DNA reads TGTGCCAGCAGCTTAACGACAGCTAGCTATGGCTACACCTTC.

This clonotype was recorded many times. CDR3 sequence reads: CASSFRREEKLFF. Here the CDR3 DNA reads TGTGCCAGCAGCTTTCGGCGGGAAGAAAAACTGTTTTTT. This sequence joins TRBV5-6 and TRBJ1-4, with D unclear. Germline V CDR1 and CDR2: SGHDT, YYEEEE. The CDR3 has 13 residues. The V gene lost 2 bases and the J gene lost 8 bases, with 10 bases spanning the gap.

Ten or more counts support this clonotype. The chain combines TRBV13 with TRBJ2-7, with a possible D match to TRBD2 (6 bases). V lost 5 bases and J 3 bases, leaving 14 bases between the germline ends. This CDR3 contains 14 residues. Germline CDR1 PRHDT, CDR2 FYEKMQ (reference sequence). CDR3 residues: CASSPGTPHYEQYF. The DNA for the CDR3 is TGTGCCAGCAGCCCTGGGACTCCCCACTACGAGCAGTACTTC.

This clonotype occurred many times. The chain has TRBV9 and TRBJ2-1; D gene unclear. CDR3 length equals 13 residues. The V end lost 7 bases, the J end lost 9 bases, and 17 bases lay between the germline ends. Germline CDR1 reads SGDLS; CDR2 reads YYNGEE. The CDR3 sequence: CASEPAPPTEQFF. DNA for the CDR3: TGTGCCAGCGAGCCCGCCCCGCCTACTGAGCAGTTCTTC.

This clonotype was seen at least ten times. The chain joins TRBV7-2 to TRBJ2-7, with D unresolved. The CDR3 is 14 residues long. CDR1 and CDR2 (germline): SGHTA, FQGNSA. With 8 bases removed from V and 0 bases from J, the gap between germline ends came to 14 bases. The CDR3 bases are TGTGCCAGCGTTCCCCTAGTGGGCTCCTACGAGCAGTACTTC. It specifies CASVPLVGSYEQYF.

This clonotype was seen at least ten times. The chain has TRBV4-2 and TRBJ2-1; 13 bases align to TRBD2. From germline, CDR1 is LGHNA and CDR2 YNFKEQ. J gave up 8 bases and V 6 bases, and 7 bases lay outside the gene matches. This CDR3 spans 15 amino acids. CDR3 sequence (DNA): TGTGCCAGCAGTCGCGGACTAGCGGGAGTCGATGAGCAGTTCTTC. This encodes CASSRGLAGVDEQFF.

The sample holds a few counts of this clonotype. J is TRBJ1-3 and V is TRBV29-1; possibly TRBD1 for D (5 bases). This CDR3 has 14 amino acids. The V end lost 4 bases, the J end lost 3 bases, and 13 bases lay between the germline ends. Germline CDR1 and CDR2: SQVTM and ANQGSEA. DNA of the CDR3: TGCAGCGTTGGGGGGTCACAACGTGGAAACACCATATATTTT. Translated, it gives CSVGGSQRGNTIYF.

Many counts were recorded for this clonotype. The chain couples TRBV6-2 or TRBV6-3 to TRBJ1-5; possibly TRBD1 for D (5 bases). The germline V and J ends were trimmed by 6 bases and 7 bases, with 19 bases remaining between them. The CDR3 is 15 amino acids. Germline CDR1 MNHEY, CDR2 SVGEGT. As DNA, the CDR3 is TGTGCCAGCAGCCGTAGGGACGGAGGCCCACAGCCCCAGCATTTT. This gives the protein CASSRRDGGPQPQHF.

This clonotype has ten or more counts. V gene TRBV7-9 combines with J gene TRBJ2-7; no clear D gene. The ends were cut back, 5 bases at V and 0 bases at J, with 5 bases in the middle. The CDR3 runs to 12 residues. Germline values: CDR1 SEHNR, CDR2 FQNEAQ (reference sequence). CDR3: CASSPGSYEQYF. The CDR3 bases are TGTGCCAGCAGCCCAGGCTCCTACGAGCAGTACTTC.

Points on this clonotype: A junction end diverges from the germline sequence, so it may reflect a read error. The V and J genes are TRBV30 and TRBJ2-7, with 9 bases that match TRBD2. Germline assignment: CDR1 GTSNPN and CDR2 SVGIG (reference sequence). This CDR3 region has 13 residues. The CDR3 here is CAGSKGLAYEQHF. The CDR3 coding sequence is TGTGCCGGATCTAAGGGACTAGCCTACGAGCAGCACTTC.

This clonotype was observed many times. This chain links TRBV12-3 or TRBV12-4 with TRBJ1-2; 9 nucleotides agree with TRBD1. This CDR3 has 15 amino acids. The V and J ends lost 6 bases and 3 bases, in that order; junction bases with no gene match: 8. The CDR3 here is CASSPDRGWDYGYTF. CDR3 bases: TGTGCCAGCAGCCCGGACAGGGGTTGGGACTATGGCTACACCTTC.

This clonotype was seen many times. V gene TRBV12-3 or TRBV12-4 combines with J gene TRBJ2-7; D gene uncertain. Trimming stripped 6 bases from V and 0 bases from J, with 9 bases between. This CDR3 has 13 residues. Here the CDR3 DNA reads TGTGCCAGCAGCGCCGGACCCTCCTACGAGCAGTACTTC. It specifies CASSAGPSYEQYF.

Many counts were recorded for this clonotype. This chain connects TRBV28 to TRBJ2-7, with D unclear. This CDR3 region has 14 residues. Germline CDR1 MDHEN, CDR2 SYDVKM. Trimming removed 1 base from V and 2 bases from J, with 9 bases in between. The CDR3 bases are TGTGCCAGCAGTTTATTAACAGAGACCTACGAGCAGTACTTC. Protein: CASSLLTETYEQYF.

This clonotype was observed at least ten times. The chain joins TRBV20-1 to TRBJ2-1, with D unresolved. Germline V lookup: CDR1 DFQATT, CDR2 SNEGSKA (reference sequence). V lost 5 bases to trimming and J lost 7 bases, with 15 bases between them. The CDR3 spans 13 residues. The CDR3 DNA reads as TGCAGTGCTCGGATTCGAACGAAGAATGAGCAGTTCTTC. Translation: CSARIRTKNEQFF.